The next 28 T cell receptor beta chains were all read from a single sample in a study of cytomegalovirus exposure and HLA in healthy donors. Assay used: immunoSEQ multiplex PCR; TCRdb lists only in-frame clones, some missing. Of 90,000 to 150,000 clones listed, roughly 88% are singletons. The sequencing sample was made of PBMCs. These receptors were taken from a man aged 18-30 years in good health and CMV-seronegative.

V and J are TRBV10-1 and TRBJ2-3, with D possibly being TRBD2 (5 bases). This CDR3 has 14 amino acids. The germline V gene encodes CDR1 WNHNN and CDR2 SYGVQD (reference sequence). Trimming left V 4 bases short and J 4 bases short, with 12 bases between. CDR3 protein: CASSALEFSDTQYF. The DNA for the CDR3 is TGCGCCAGCAGTGCACTAGAATTCTCAGATACGCAGTATTTT.

The rearrangement links TRBV27 to TRBJ1-1, with 8 nucleotides matching TRBD1. Germline CDR1 and CDR2: MNHEY and SMNVEV (reference sequence). The CDR3 totals 13 residues. After removal of 8 bases from V and 5 bases from J, the junction contained 7 bases not matched to a gene. In DNA, the CDR3 is TGTGCCAGCCAGGACAGGGCTAGGACTGAAGCTTTCTTT. Protein product: CASQDRARTEAFF.

This clone has a handful of counts. The chain is built from TRBV6-6 and TRBJ1-5, with D possibly TRBD1 on 5 matching bases. The CDR3 runs to 13 residues. Germline loops: CDR1 MNHNY, CDR2 SVGAGI (reference sequence). Between the trimmed V and J ends, which lost 4 bases and 5 bases, there was a span of 9 bases. CDR3 in DNA: TGTGCCAGCAGTTCAGGGCTCGATCAGCCCCAGCATTTT. This encodes CASSSGLDQPQHF.

This clone has only a few counts. V usage is TRBV6-4 and J usage is TRBJ1-6; D may be TRBD1 (5 bases). CDR3 size: 15 residues. Germline-derived CDR1 and CDR2 are MRHNA and SNTAGT. Trimming pared 0 bases from V and 7 bases from J, leaving 10 bases between. For the CDR3, the DNA is TGTGCCAGCAGTGACTCCAGGGTTCCGAATTCACCCCTCCACTTT. As protein: CASSDSRVPNSPLHF.

V gene TRBV5-1 combines with J gene TRBJ2-3; 9 nucleotides align to TRBD2. V was pared by 8 bases and J by 4 bases, with 11 bases of the junction left unmatched. The CDR3 contains 15 residues. Looked up from germline, CDR1 is SGHRS and CDR2 is YFSETQ. Written as DNA, the CDR3 is TGCGCCAGTCGAGAAGGCGGGGGGGCGGCAGATACGCAGTATTTT. Its protein is CASREGGGAADTQYF.

The genes are TRBV27 and TRBJ1-2; a weak D match, TRBD1 (6 bases). Per the germline V gene, CDR1 is MNHEY and CDR2 is SMNVEV (reference sequence). This CDR3 is built from 18 residues. V was trimmed by 0 bases and J by 7 bases, leaving 24 bases between them. The CDR3 is CASSLSGGGGVGLGGYTF. The CDR3 region has the DNA TGTGCCAGCAGTTTATCGGGAGGGGGGGGAGTGGGCCTGGGTGGCTACACCTTC.

The CDR3 is CASSHIDRDYGYTF. CDR3 in DNA: TGTGCCAGCAGCCACATTGACAGGGACTATGGCTACACCTTC. The chain recombines TRBV5-6 with TRBJ1-2; 7 nucleotides match TRBD1. The length of the CDR3 is 14 residues. Germline assignment: CDR1 SGHDT and CDR2 YYEEEE. After removal of 4 bases from V and 3 bases from J, the junction contained 6 bases not matched to a gene.

The chain employs TRBV7-2 and TRBJ1-5; 10 bases are a match to TRBD1. Germline V gives CDR1 SGHTA, CDR2 FQGNSA. Trimming at V came to 8 bases and at J to 1 base, leaving 5 bases not matched to a gene. This CDR3 spans 15 amino acids. The CDR3 protein is CASSTDRGSNQPQHF. For the CDR3, the DNA is TGTGCCAGCTCGACGGACAGGGGGAGCAATCAGCCCCAGCATTTT.

This clone was detected once. The V and J genes are TRBV30 and TRBJ1-5, with no clear D. The germline gives CDR1 GTSNPN, CDR2 SVGIG (reference sequence). The CDR3 has 14 residues. Trimming cost V 5 bases and J 2 bases, with 13 bases left between them. This chain's CDR3 is CAWDPGNGNQPQHF. CDR3 nucleotides: TGTGCCTGGGACCCGGGGAATGGCAATCAGCCCCAGCATTTT.

The chain joins TRBV5-8 to TRBJ1-6; D is perhaps TRBD1 (6 bases). Germline CDR1 reads SGHTS; CDR2 reads YDEGEE. V was clipped by 3 bases and J by 1 base, with 14 bases between them. The CDR3 is 17 residues long. The CDR3 DNA reads as TGTGCCAGCAGCTCACCAGGGGCTTTATCCTATAATTCACCCCTCCACTTT. Translating gives CASSSPGALSYNSPLHF.

This sequence joins TRBV6-1 and TRBJ1-2; 9 bases align to TRBD1. Germline CDR1 and CDR2: MNHNS and SASEGT. The CDR3 is 14 residues long. Germline trimming cut 4 bases from V and 2 bases from J; bases unmatched to any gene: 2. CDR3 protein: CASSGDRVNYGYTF. DNA for the CDR3: TGTGCCAGCAGTGGGGACAGGGTCAACTATGGCTACACCTTC.

The V gene is TRBV4-2, the J gene TRBJ1-6; no clear D. The CDR3 is 15 amino acids. V was trimmed by 0 bases and J by 6 bases, leaving 9 bases between them. From germline, CDR1 is LGHNA and CDR2 YNFKEQ. CDR3 sequence (DNA): TGTGCCAGCAGCCAAGATGAGGGCGGTAATTCACCCCTCCACTTT. Translated, it gives CASSQDEGGNSPLHF.

The chain is built from TRBV5-6 and TRBJ2-6; D gene ambiguous. The V and J ends lost 5 bases and 0 bases respectively, with 6 bases between them. CDR3 length: 14 residues. The germline CDR1 and CDR2 sequences are SGHDT and YYEEEE. CDR3 amino acids: CASSRSSGANVLTF. The CDR3 nucleotides read TGTGCCAGCAGTCGGAGCTCTGGGGCCAACGTCCTGACTTTC.

In its sample, this clone was seen once. The chain has TRBV29-1 and TRBJ2-7, with a possible D match to TRBD2 (5 bases). In germline, CDR1 is SQVTM, CDR2 ANQGSEA. The CDR3 length is 11 residues. Trimming removed 6 bases from V and 3 bases from J, with 9 bases in between. CDR3 nucleotide sequence: TGCAGCGTCGGACTTGGCTACGAGCAGTACTTC. It codes for CSVGLGYEQYF.

The J gene is TRBJ2-7, the V gene TRBV7-2; D perhaps matches TRBD2 (5 bases). The length of the CDR3 is 14 residues. Germline V gene sequence: CDR1 SGHTA, CDR2 FQGNSA. Between the trimmed V and J ends, which lost 1 base and 1 base, there was a span of 8 bases. The CDR3 spells CASSLERTSYEQYF. CDR3 DNA sequence: TGTGCCAGCAGCTTAGAACGGACTTCCTACGAGCAGTACTTC.

V usage is TRBV6-1 and J usage is TRBJ1-6; the match to TRBD1 covers 8 bases. Germline V lookup: CDR1 MNHNS, CDR2 SASEGT. J was trimmed by 10 bases and V by 5 bases; bases with no gene match: 7. The CDR3 consists of 14 residues. CDR3: CASSQPGGGSPLHF. The CDR3 coding sequence is TGTGCCAGCAGTCAACCAGGGGGCGGCTCACCCCTCCACTTT.

This clone appeared once. The gene calls are TRBV19 and TRBJ1-5; perhaps TRBD1 as D (6 bases). The V and J ends lost 1 base and 8 bases respectively, with 18 bases between them. This CDR3 is 16 amino acids long. The V gene's germline CDR1 is LNHDA and CDR2 SQIVND (reference sequence). The CDR3 DNA reads TGTGCCAGTAGTATAGTGCCCTACCAGGGGAGGGAGCCCCAGCATTTT. Encoded protein: CASSIVPYQGREPQHF. Looking up the rest from reference TRBV19 and TRBJ1-5 gives the full variable domain: DGGITQSPKYLFRKEGQNVTLSCEQNLNHDAMYWYRQDPGQGLRLIYYSQIVNDFQKGDIAEGYSVSREKKESFPLTVTSAQKNPTAFYLCASSIVPYQGREPQHFGDGTRLSIL.

The genes are TRBV7-2 and TRBJ2-7; possible D gene TRBD2, 7 bases. The CDR3 spans 15 residues. With 4 bases removed from V and 1 base from J, the gap between germline ends came to 14 bases. Germline CDR1 is SGHTA and CDR2 is FQGNSA. CDR3 loop: CASSSRGGGSYEQYF. In DNA form, the CDR3 reads TGTGCCAGCAGCTCTAGGGGAGGGGGTTCCTACGAGCAGTACTTC. Based on the CDR3 plus reference TRBV7-2 and TRBJ2-7, the full variable domain is GAGVSQSPSNKVTEKGKDVELRCDPISGHTALYWYRQSLGQGLEFLIYFQGNSAPDKSGLPSDRFSAERTGGSVSTLTIQRTQQEDSAVYLCASSSRGGGSYEQYFGPGTRLTVT.

The CDR3 region has the DNA TGCGCCAGCAGCCTAGCGACAGGGAGGAATGGGCAGTACTTC. It encodes CASSLATGRNGQYF. V is TRBV5-1 and J is TRBJ2-7, with D perhaps TRBD1 (7 bases). CDR1 and CDR2 from the germline V gene are SGHRS and YFSETQ. With 4 bases removed from V and 9 bases from J, the gap between germline ends came to 20 bases. The CDR3 covers 14 residues.

The CDR3 region is CASSPPGGNQPQHF. The CDR3, as DNA: TGTGCCAGCAGCCCCCCGGGGGGCAATCAGCCCCAGCATTTT. This rearrangement joins TRBV6-1 to TRBJ1-5, with D perhaps matching TRBD1 (5 bases). The CDR3 runs 14 residues. The V and J ends lost 6 bases and 2 bases respectively, with 11 bases between them. Germline V gives CDR1 MNHNS, CDR2 SASEGT.

This chain connects TRBV27 to TRBJ1-1; 7 positions agree with TRBD1. After removal of 5 bases from V and 1 base from J, the junction contained 7 bases not matched to a gene. This CDR3 has 15 amino acids. From germline, CDR1 is MNHEY and CDR2 SMNVEV (reference sequence). CDR3 in DNA: TGTGCCAGCAGTCGTTTATACAGGGGGAACACTGAAGCTTTCTTT. Translation gives CASSRLYRGNTEAFF.

The sample holds one count of this clone. The chain has TRBV11-2 and TRBJ1-2, with D possibly being TRBD1 (6 bases). Trimming left V 5 bases short and J 1 base short, with 14 bases between. The CDR3 runs 15 residues. The V gene's germline CDR1 is SGHAT and CDR2 FQNNGV. The CDR3 here is CASSPTGGYNYGYTF. In DNA, the CDR3 is TGTGCCAGCAGCCCAACGGGGGGCTATAACTATGGCTACACCTTC.

This chain uses TRBV2 with TRBJ1-5; the match to TRBD1 covers 7 bases. J was trimmed by 7 bases and V by 4 bases; bases with no gene match: 4. The CDR3 extends over 13 amino acids. Germline V CDR1 and CDR2: SNHLY, FYNNEI. DNA of the CDR3: TGTGCCAGCAGTGGGGACAGTGGGCAGCCCCAGCATTTT. The encoded protein is CASSGDSGQPQHF.

The V call is TRBV19, the J call TRBJ2-5; 7 positions agree with TRBD1. In germline, CDR1 is LNHDA, CDR2 SQIVND (reference sequence). The CDR3 length is 13 residues. V was pared by 6 bases and J by 9 bases, with 10 bases of the junction left unmatched. The CDR3 loop is CASSLTGAGAQYF. The CDR3, as DNA: TGTGCCAGTAGCCTCACAGGGGCCGGAGCCCAGTACTTC.

The count of this clone is one. The V and J genes are TRBV11-2 and TRBJ2-7, with 7 bases lining up with TRBD2. The V gene's germline CDR1 is SGHAT and CDR2 FQNNGV. CDR3 length: 15 amino acids. Trimming removed 4 bases from V and 3 bases from J; junction bases left unmatched: 9. Here the CDR3 reads CASSSVRGKVYEQYF. The CDR3 DNA sequence: TGTGCCAGCAGCTCCGTGCGGGGGAAGGTCTACGAGCAGTACTTC.

The V call is TRBV5-8, the J call TRBJ1-6, with no clear D. Looked up from germline, CDR1 is SGHTS and CDR2 is YDEGEE. V dropped 0 bases and J dropped 8 bases, with 9 bases sitting between them. This CDR3 comprises 14 residues. CDR3: CASSLVLGHSPLHF. The CDR3 coding sequence is TGTGCCAGCAGCTTGGTACTGGGCCATTCACCCCTCCACTTT.

The CDR3 DNA reads as TGTGCCAGCAGTGATCGAGGGAGCAATCAGCCCCAGCATTTT. This translates into CASSDRGSNQPQHF. The chain couples TRBV2 to TRBJ1-5, with no clear D. V was pared by 3 bases and J by 1 base, with 7 bases between. The CDR3 length is 14 residues. Germline CDR1 reads SNHLY; CDR2 reads FYNNEI.

Only a few counts were recorded for this clone. The CDR3 sequence: CASSKQGDEQYF. CDR3 nucleotide sequence: TGTGCCAGCAGTAAACAGGGGGACGAGCAGTACTTC. This chain links TRBV11-1 with TRBJ2-7, with 8 bases matching TRBD1. Trimming removed 6 bases from V and 5 bases from J; junction bases left unmatched: 3. Germline CDR1 is SGHAT and CDR2 is FQDESV (reference sequence). The CDR3 covers 12 residues.